Below, 11 T cell receptor beta chains from the same sample are listed, as sequenced in a study of OX40 agonist ivuxolimab in advanced cancers. Libraries were built with the immunoSEQ multiplex PCR assay. In its TCRdb copy, this immuneACCESS table keeps in-frame sequences only and misses some clones. Where compared with another copy, unresolved V genes explain less than half of these, and the others have no known cause. For this sample there are under 80,000 clones; just under 95% appear just once. The ten largest clones capture 0.25% to 0.35% of the sample. The source was CD4+ or CD8+ T cells sorted from blood, collected in a trial of the OX40 agonist ivuxolimab. The receptors here all came from an adult with an advanced solid tumor such as melanoma, head and neck, liver or kidney cancer.

This chain links TRBV5-1 with TRBJ2-1; 7 bases match TRBD1. The V segment lost 4 bases and the J segment 4 bases; nucleotides outside the gene matches: 11. CDR3 size: 16 residues. Germline V lookup: CDR1 SGHRS, CDR2 YFSETQ. CDR3 in amino acids: CASSPFPGTEYNEQFF. CDR3 bases: TGCGCCAGCAGCCCGTTTCCGGGGACAGAATACAATGAGCAGTTCTTC.

The chain couples TRBV6-6 to TRBJ2-4; possible D gene TRBD1, 7 bases. The CDR3 is 13 residues long. The germline CDR1 and CDR2 sequences are MNHNY and SVGAGI (reference sequence). Deletions cut 5 bases from V and 8 bases from J, with 13 bases between. In DNA, the CDR3 is TGTGCCAGCAGTGGAGGGGGCACCGACATTCAGTACTTC. Translation: CASSGGGTDIQYF.

This clone occurred once. V and J are TRBV6-5 and TRBJ2-3, with 8 bases that match TRBD2. Germline-derived CDR1 and CDR2 are MNHEY and SVGAGI. The CDR3 length is 13 residues. The V gene end was trimmed by 4 bases and the J gene end by 6 bases; junction bases not matched to a gene: 3. CDR3 sequence (DNA): TGTGCCAGCAGTTCCGGGGGGGAGGATACGCAGTATTTT. It yields the protein CASSSGGEDTQYF.

The CDR3 DNA reads TGTGCCAGTAGTAAACCCCCGGGACAGGGCATTTCTTATAGCAATCAGCCCCAGCATTTT. Residues: CASSKPPGQGISYSNQPQHF. The chain combines TRBV19 with TRBJ1-5, with TRBD1 matching over 9 bases. Germline assignment: CDR1 LNHDA and CDR2 SQIVND (reference sequence). This CDR3 spans 20 amino acids. Trimming took 4 bases from V and 0 from J; bases not matched to a gene: 16.

V is TRBV11-3 and J is TRBJ2-3, with D unclear. The germline V gene has CDR1 SGHNT and CDR2 YENEEA. V lost 0 bases and J 4 bases, leaving 5 bases between the germline ends. This CDR3 region has 13 residues. CDR3 coding DNA: TGTGCCAGCAGCTTAGAGACTCCAGATACGCAGTATTTT. It translates to CASSLETPDTQYF.

The rearrangement joins TRBV9 to TRBJ1-3, with no clear D. The CDR3 covers 16 residues. V gave up 0 bases and J gave up 2 bases, with 12 bases separating them. Per the germline V gene, CDR1 is SGDLS and CDR2 is YYNGEE. The CDR3, as DNA: TGTGCCAGCAGCGTAGGTGACAATCAGGCTGGAAACACCATATATTTT. Protein: CASSVGDNQAGNTIYF.

V gene TRBV5-8 combines with J gene TRBJ1-2; D ambiguous. Germline V CDR1 and CDR2: SGHTS, YDEGEE. This CDR3 contains 14 residues. Trimming shortened V by 0 bases and J by 0 bases, and 6 bases separated the two germline ends. The CDR3 DNA sequence: TGTGCCAGCAGCTTGGAACGAGCTAACTATGGCTACACCTTC. Encoded protein: CASSLERANYGYTF.

The chain employs TRBV2 and TRBJ2-4; D is unresolved. Germline lookup yields CDR1 SNHLY and CDR2 FYNNEI. Trimming left V 1 base short and J 9 bases short, with 7 bases between. There are 12 residues in the CDR3. The CDR3 DNA reads as TGTGCCAGCAGTGAAGACACGGTCATTCAGTACTTC. It codes for CASSEDTVIQYF.

The chain is built from TRBV30 and TRBJ1-6, with D perhaps TRBD1 (6 bases). With 5 bases removed from V and 0 bases from J, the gap between germline ends came to 20 bases. Germline CDR1 and CDR2: GTSNPN and SVGIG (reference sequence). This CDR3 is 18 amino acids long. As DNA, the CDR3 is TGTGCCTGGGGATCGGGGGCAGGATCCTACTCCTATAATTCACCCCTCCACTTT. Protein: CAWGSGAGSYSYNSPLHF.

The chain links TRBV7-2 to TRBJ2-7, with D perhaps TRBD1 or TRBD2 (5 bases each). The germline V gene has CDR1 SGHTA and CDR2 FQGNSA. The CDR3 runs 13 residues. V was cut by 5 bases and J by 6 bases, with 14 bases left in between. In DNA, the CDR3 is TGTGCCAGCAGCCCCGGGACGGTGGGCGAGCAGTACTTC. It is translated as CASSPGTVGEQYF.

This chain links TRBV30 with TRBJ2-5; D possibly matches TRBD1 or TRBD2 (6 bases each). Germline CDR1 reads GTSNPN; CDR2 reads SVGIG (reference sequence). Trimming cost V 4 bases and J 1 base, with 10 bases left between them. This CDR3 spans 13 amino acids. The CDR3 bases are TGTGCCTGGAATAGGGGGGTCCAAGAGACCCAGTACTTC. Encoded protein: CAWNRGVQETQYF.